The entry below gives a single TCR beta chain sequence along with its context. Its specificity is unknown. This entry comes from a study of cytomegalovirus exposure and HLA in healthy donors. Study in general: It was reported in a later analysis that the 90 to 150 validation repertoires used the same platform as the approximately 690 first-cohort repertoires.

The donors were part of the roughly 110-subject validation cohort, which stood apart from the roughly 640-subject first cohort. Study outcomes and limitations: Rarity characterized most TCR sequences, yet some public TCRs appeared in many donors. It was reported that the classifier diagnosed cytomegalovirus status with high specificity and sensitivity in both the original and validation cohorts.

CDR1 and CDR2 (germline): MDHEN, SYDVKM. Trimming left V 3 bases short and J 0 bases short, with 6 bases between. CDR3 length equals 14 residues. The data were produced by immunoSEQ multiplex PCR, yet TCRdb's version contains in-frame clones alone and is incomplete. Among about 49,000 clones listed, nearly 95% were seen once. The gene calls are TRBV28 and TRBJ1-5; D unresolved. Sequencing input: PBMCs. This sequence was found in a woman aged 18-35 years in good health and CMV-seropositive. CDR3: CASSFVYSNQPQHF. CDR3 DNA sequence: TGTGCCAGCAGTTTCGTATATAGCAATCAGCCCCAGCATTTT.